Presented here are 24 T cell receptor beta chains from one specimen sequenced in a study of vaccination and CD4 T cells after COVID-19. With the Oncomine TCR Beta short-read assay, DNA from cultured CD4+ T cells was sequenced. Genomic DNA was taken out of cultured CD4+ T cells by extraction. One entry per CDR3 protein results from TCRdb running MiXCR on the PCR reads. This table holds over 9,000 distinct CDR3 sequences, under 45% found once. The antigens these receptors bind are not known. The sample's treatment: approximately 11-day PBMC culture with coronavirus spike peptide pools or control peptides (ViraFEST assay). From the unexposed donor, CD4+ T cells were collected ahead of the COVID-19 pandemic (2011-2018). The source material was CD4+ T cells from blood, cultured in vitro. The receptors come from a human donor in good health.

V usage is TRBV20-1 and J usage is TRBJ2-1; perhaps TRBD2 as D (6 bases). CDR1 DFQATT and CDR2 SNEGSKA come from the germline V gene (reference sequence). This CDR3 is built from 14 residues. The V gene lost 6 bases and the J gene lost 10 bases, with 22 bases spanning the gap. The CDR3 DNA is TGCAGTGCCCCGTTCCGGGGGTCTAGGCGGGAGCAGTTCTTC. It codes for CSAPFRGSRREQFF.

The V call is TRBV5-1, the J call TRBJ1-4; D is ambiguous. Per germline, CDR1 SGHRS and CDR2 YFSETQ. V dropped 0 bases and J dropped 0 bases, with 6 bases sitting between them. The CDR3 consists of 15 residues. CDR3 amino acids: CASSLVSATNEKLFF. CDR3 nucleotide sequence: TGCGCCAGCAGCTTGGTATCAGCAACTAATGAAAAACTGTTTTTT.

V is TRBV7-8 and J is TRBJ1-1; 9 bases map to TRBD1. The CDR3 consists of 14 residues. Germline V gene data show CDR1 as SGHVS and CDR2 as FQNEAQ. The V gene end was trimmed by 5 bases and the J gene end by 1 base; junction bases not matched to a gene: 2. In DNA form, the CDR3 reads TGTGCCAGCAGCGGGACAGGGCCGAACACTGAAGCTTTCTTT. Protein sequence: CASSGTGPNTEAFF.

CDR3 nucleotides: TGTGCCAGCAGCTGGTACAGTAACTATGGCTACACCTTC. Amino acid sequence: CASSWYSNYGYTF. The V gene is TRBV7-2, the J gene TRBJ1-2; no reliable D call. The CDR3 is 13 amino acids. Germline V gene data show CDR1 as SGHTA and CDR2 as FQGNSA. Trimming removed 4 bases from V and 1 base from J, with 7 bases in between.

This clonotype was counted a few times. The CDR3 DNA reads as TGTGCCAGCAGCTGGACTAGCGGGAGGGCTTCCGGCTCCTACAATGAGCAGTTCTTC. Its protein product is CASSWTSGRASGSYNEQFF. The chain employs TRBV6-4 and TRBJ2-1; 15 bases are a match to TRBD2. Germline V gives CDR1 MRHNA, CDR2 SNTAGT. Germline trimming cut 6 bases from V and 0 bases from J; bases unmatched to any gene: 9. The CDR3 runs to 19 residues.

The V gene is TRBV7-8, the J gene TRBJ2-5, with 7 bases aligning to TRBD2. V shed 4 bases and J 5 bases; nucleotides not matched to a gene: 13. CDR1 is SGHVS, CDR2 FQNEAQ, per germline. The CDR3 is 16 amino acids. CDR3 loop: CASSSSRGRGRETQYF. The CDR3 DNA sequence: TGTGCCAGCAGCTCCTCTCGAGGGAGGGGTCGCGAGACCCAGTACTTC.

The gene calls are TRBV6-5 and TRBJ2-5; TRBD1 agrees at 10 bases. CDR3 length equals 14 residues. Germline V gene sequence: CDR1 MNHEY, CDR2 SVGAGI. V dropped 4 bases and J dropped 4; count of bases not matched to a gene: 3. The chain's CDR3 is CASSWDRGGETQYF. CDR3 nucleotides: TGTGCCAGCAGTTGGGACAGGGGTGGAGAGACCCAGTACTTC.

CDR3 in DNA: TGTGCCAGTAAGGGGGGGCCCTACAATGAGCAGTTCTTC. Translation gives CASKGGPYNEQFF. V and J are TRBV19 and TRBJ2-1; a weak D match, TRBD2 (7 bases). In germline, CDR1 is LNHDA, CDR2 SQIVND (reference sequence). This CDR3 is built from 13 residues. V was clipped by 7 bases and J by 2 bases, with 9 bases between them.

The V gene is TRBV6-5, the J gene TRBJ2-7; 8 bases agree with TRBD1. With 4 bases clipped from V and 5 bases from J, the junction kept 7 bases outside the gene matches. CDR3 length: 14 amino acids. CDR1 MNHEY and CDR2 SVGAGI come from the germline V gene. The CDR3 bases are TGTGCCAGCAGTTCCTCAGGGGGCACAAACGAGCAGTACTTC. It specifies CASSSSGGTNEQYF.

The V call is TRBV4-3, the J call TRBJ2-7, with unresolved D. The germline gives CDR1 LGHNA, CDR2 YSLEER. This CDR3 has 15 residues. The V and J ends lost 4 bases and 2 bases respectively, with 15 bases between them. The CDR3 DNA reads TGCGCCAGCAGCCCACTCCCTTTTGGCCCCTACGAGCAGTACTTC. It is translated as CASSPLPFGPYEQYF.

A few counts support this clonotype. The J gene is TRBJ2-1, the V gene TRBV19, with D unresolved. The CDR3 covers 9 residues. The germline V gene has CDR1 LNHDA and CDR2 SQIVND (reference sequence). Trimming removed 6 bases at V and 8 bases at J, with 2 bases between. CDR3 region: CASRDEQFF. As DNA, the CDR3 is TGTGCCAGTAGAGATGAGCAGTTCTTC.

The gene calls are TRBV19 and TRBJ1-1, with D unclear. The CDR3 consists of 14 residues. Germline CDR1 is LNHDA and CDR2 is SQIVND (reference sequence). V was clipped by 3 bases and J by 1 base, with 9 bases between them. This CDR3 reads CASSIRPGNTEAFF. The CDR3 DNA reads TGTGCCAGTAGTATTCGCCCCGGGAACACTGAAGCTTTCTTT.

The chain couples TRBV21-1 to TRBJ2-1; the table assigns TRBD2, which was not confirmed against the DNA. TRBV21-1 is a pseudogene. The CDR3 contains 12 residues. CDR3 sequence reads: CASSKRRGEQFF. The DNA for the CDR3 is TGTGCCAGCAGCAAAAGGAGGGGTGAGCAGTTCTTC.

This clonotype was found once. The V gene is TRBV30, the J gene TRBJ1-2, with D possibly matching TRBD1 (6 bases). With 0 bases removed from V and 8 bases from J, the gap between germline ends came to 13 bases. The CDR3 is made up of 13 amino acids. Germline V gene sequence: CDR1 GTSNPN, CDR2 SVGIG (reference sequence). CDR3 sequence: CAWSVGLGTGYTF. The CDR3 nucleotides are TGTGCCTGGAGTGTAGGATTGGGGACAGGCTACACCTTC. The full variable domain, completed using reference TRBV30 and TRBJ1-2, is SQTIHQWPATLVQPVGSPLSLECTVEGTSNPNLYWYRQAAGRGLQLLFYSVGIGQISSEVPQNLSASRPQDRQFILSSKKLLLSDSGFYLCAWSVGLGTGYTFGSGTRLTVV.

This clonotype was counted only a few times. The gene calls are TRBV7-3 and TRBJ2-3; D remains ambiguous. Germline V gene data show CDR1 as SGHTA and CDR2 as FQGTGA. V lost 5 bases, J lost 3 bases, and 9 bases lay in between. The length of the CDR3 is 13 residues. The CDR3 DNA follows: TGTGCCAGCAGCATACGTAGGACAGATACGCAGTATTTT. This translates into CASSIRRTDTQYF.

V usage is TRBV5-1 and J usage is TRBJ2-3, with D possibly matching TRBD2 (5 bases). V dropped 0 bases and J dropped 6 bases, with 8 bases sitting between them. The CDR3 loop spans 13 amino acids. Germline V lookup: CDR1 SGHRS, CDR2 YFSETQ. CDR3 coding DNA: TGCGCCAGCAGCTTGGCCGGGGTGGATACGCAGTATTTT. Its protein product is CASSLAGVDTQYF.

The chain recombines TRBV28 with TRBJ1-3; D is unresolved. CDR1 is MDHEN and CDR2 is SYDVKM in the germline V gene. The CDR3 is 14 residues long. Deletions cut 1 base from V and 3 bases from J, with 7 bases between. The CDR3 region has the DNA TGTGCCAGCAGTTTATCTGGGAATGGAAACACCATATATTTT. Translation gives CASSLSGNGNTIYF.

This clonotype was seen a few times. This chain uses TRBV7-2 with TRBJ2-5; the D gene is possibly TRBD2 (6 bases). Trimming took off 0 bases at V and 5 bases at J, with 10 bases between the two ends. CDR3 size: 14 residues. Germline CDR1 SGHTA, CDR2 FQGNSA. CDR3 loop: CASSLAEGAETQYF. CDR3 DNA sequence: TGTGCCAGCAGCTTAGCGGAGGGAGCGGAGACCCAGTACTTC.

This clonotype was seen a handful of times. The J gene is TRBJ2-1, the V gene TRBV20-1, with D maybe TRBD2 (6 bases). The germline V gene has CDR1 DFQATT and CDR2 SNEGSKA (reference sequence). Trimming shortened V by 3 bases and J by 3 bases, and 9 bases separated the two germline ends. The CDR3 has 13 residues. The CDR3 DNA is TGCAGTGCTAGTGGGAGGTTCTACAATGAGCAGTTCTTC. It is translated as CSASGRFYNEQFF.

This clonotype has only a few counts. The genes are TRBV15 and TRBJ2-5; possible D gene TRBD1, 6 bases. V lost 0 bases and J 9 bases, leaving 8 bases between the germline ends. The CDR3 is 12 residues long. The germline CDR1 and CDR2 sequences are LNHNV and YYDKDF (reference sequence). CDR3 in amino acids: CATSRDTGPQYF. In DNA, the CDR3 is TGTGCCACCAGCAGAGATACAGGGCCCCAGTACTTC.

The chain couples TRBV6-5 to TRBJ2-5; D not resolved. The CDR3 sequence is 14 residues long. V was pared by 2 bases and J by 5 bases, with 12 bases between. Germline V gene data show CDR1 as MNHEY and CDR2 as SVGAGI. The CDR3 loop reads CASSYVGKDETQYF. The CDR3 coding sequence is TGTGCCAGCAGTTACGTTGGCAAGGACGAGACCCAGTACTTC.

This clonotype occurred a few times. This chain links TRBV28 with TRBJ2-5; D unresolved. The CDR3 contains 14 residues. Germline CDR1 reads MDHEN; CDR2 reads SYDVKM. Trimming took off 6 bases at V and 4 bases at J, with 15 bases between the two ends. This chain's CDR3 is CASSLPRAGETQYF. The DNA for the CDR3 is TGTGCCAGCAGCCTCCCCCGGGCTGGAGAGACCCAGTACTTC.

The V and J genes are TRBV28 and TRBJ2-3, with 9 nucleotides matching TRBD2. V was clipped by 5 bases and J by 0 bases; unmatched bases: 6. The CDR3 is 16 residues long. CDR1 is MDHEN and CDR2 is SYDVKM in the germline V gene. CDR3 protein: CASSGEGTSSTDTQYF. CDR3 in DNA: TGTGCCAGCAGTGGAGAAGGGACTAGCAGCACAGATACGCAGTATTTT.

This clonotype occurred a few times. The rearrangement joins TRBV29-1 to TRBJ1-1; D not resolved. The ends were cut back, 6 bases at V and 4 bases at J, with 12 bases in the middle. The CDR3 runs 12 residues. CDR1 is SQVTM, CDR2 ANQGSEA, per germline. The CDR3 nucleotides read TGCAGCGTATCCAGCTTGGCCACTGAAGCTTTCTTT. Its translation: CSVSSLATEAFF.